A single sample gave rise to the 14 T cell receptor beta chains below, sequenced in a study of Ad26.COV2.S vaccination and SARS-CoV-2 variants. The treatment was: around 19 received Ad26.COV2.S at low or high dose, single or two shots; about 5 received placebo; per-sample allocation not given. Material that was analyzed had been drawn on day 63 after the first vaccine or placebo injection. Clones were read by immunoSEQ multiplex PCR, and TCRdb kept only the in-frame ones, dropping some. The repertoire has about 680,000 clones, roughly 90% of them found once; the top ten carry roughly 1.5%. The sample consisted of peripheral blood, taken in a trial of Ad26.COV2.S vaccine versus placebo. The receptors derive from a person between 18 and 59 years old who received the Ad26.COV2.S COVID-19 vaccine or a placebo.

In regard to this clone: This sample also contains other DNA sequences that code for the same CDR3. CDR3 bases: TGTGCCAGCAGCGTAACCGGGGAGCTGTTTTTT. It yields the protein CASSVTGELFF. This chain connects TRBV9 to TRBJ2-2; D is unclear. The germline CDR1 and CDR2 sequences are SGDLS and YYNGEE. V lost 1 base and J lost 5, with 0 bases in between. This CDR3 region has 11 residues.

The chain joins TRBV5-1 to TRBJ1-1, with D possibly matching TRBD1 (5 bases). This CDR3 is built from 12 residues. CDR1 is SGHRS and CDR2 is YFSETQ in the germline V gene. Deletions cut 6 bases from V and 5 bases from J, with 11 bases between. In DNA form, the CDR3 reads TGCGCCAGCAAGCGGGAGGGGACTGAAGCTTTCTTT. It is translated as CASKREGTEAFF.

There are a few counts of this clone. The chain carries TRBV5-4 and TRBJ1-4; tentative D call: TRBD1 (5 bases). Germline assignment: CDR1 SGHNT and CDR2 YYREEE (reference sequence). Trimming pared 4 bases from V and 5 bases from J, leaving 12 bases between. The CDR3 extends over 14 amino acids. CDR3 sequence (DNA): TGTGCCAGCAGCCCCGGTGGGGCCAATGAAAAACTGTTTTTT. It translates to CASSPGGANEKLFF. Full variable domain (rest looked up from reference TRBV5-4 and TRBJ1-4): ETGVTQSPTHLIKTRGQQVTLRCSSQSGHNTVSWYQQALGQGPQFIFQYYREEENGRGNFPPRFSGLQFPNYSSELNVNALELDDSALYLCASSPGGANEKLFFGSGTQLSVL.

This chain's CDR3 is CASSLAGSPGANVLTF. The CDR3 coding sequence is TGTGCCAGCAGCTTAGCAGGGTCCCCCGGGGCCAACGTCCTGACTTTC. The chain joins TRBV11-2 to TRBJ2-6; TRBD1 might be the D (5 bases). Looked up from germline, CDR1 is SGHAT and CDR2 is FQNNGV. CDR3 size: 16 residues. V was clipped by 1 base and J by 4 bases, with 11 bases between them.

The chain links TRBV27 to TRBJ2-7; 8 bases align to TRBD1. CDR1 and CDR2 (germline): MNHEY, SMNVEV (reference sequence). Trimming cost V 5 bases and J 2 bases; bases outside gene matches: 8. This CDR3 has 15 residues. The CDR3 DNA follows: TGTGCCAGCAGTCCGGGGGACAGGCTTCCCTACGAGCAGTACTTC. Translating gives CASSPGDRLPYEQYF.

The rearrangement links TRBV29-1 to TRBJ1-2, with D perhaps TRBD1 (6 bases). The CDR3 covers 11 residues. V lost 6 bases and J lost 5, with 10 bases in between. Germline CDR1 and CDR2: SQVTM and ANQGSEA. The CDR3 DNA sequence: TGCAGCGTCGTCAGGGGTTATGGCTACACCTTC. Protein: CSVVRGYGYTF.

This rearrangement joins TRBV27 to TRBJ2-1; 14 positions agree with TRBD2. The CDR3 runs to 20 residues. Germline values: CDR1 MNHEY, CDR2 SMNVEV (reference sequence). With 4 bases clipped from V and 0 bases from J, the junction kept 11 bases outside the gene matches. CDR3 residues: CASSSPGTSGSWSSYNEQFF. As DNA, the CDR3 is TGTGCCAGCAGTTCCCCCGGGACTAGCGGGAGTTGGAGCTCCTACAATGAGCAGTTCTTC.

This chain uses TRBV2 with TRBJ2-1; 11 bases match TRBD2. The CDR3 runs 15 residues. Unmatched junction bases numbered 4, after V lost 5 bases and J lost 4 bases. The germline V gene encodes CDR1 SNHLY and CDR2 FYNNEI. CDR3 in amino acids: CASSPSGGPYNEQFF. CDR3 DNA: TGTGCCAGCAGTCCTAGCGGGGGGCCTTACAATGAGCAGTTCTTC.

The chain carries TRBV6-6 and TRBJ2-5, with 8 bases identical to TRBD2. The germline gives CDR1 MNHNY, CDR2 SVGAGI (reference sequence). Trimming cost V 2 bases and J 5 bases; bases outside gene matches: 7. The CDR3 loop spans 15 amino acids. The CDR3 sequence is CASSYRRGAVETQYF. The CDR3 nucleotides are TGTGCCAGCAGTTACAGGCGGGGGGCCGTGGAGACCCAGTACTTC.

This sequence joins TRBV30 and TRBJ1-2; D gene ambiguous. The CDR3 consists of 14 residues. Trimming removed 0 bases at V and 0 bases at J, with 8 bases between. CDR1 and CDR2 (germline): GTSNPN, SVGIG (reference sequence). The CDR3 loop reads CAWSVRGANYGYTF. The CDR3 coding sequence is TGTGCCTGGAGTGTCCGCGGGGCTAACTATGGCTACACCTTC.

J is TRBJ1-4 and V is TRBV24-1; TRBD1 agrees at 7 bases. This CDR3 region has 15 residues. Per germline, CDR1 KGHDR and CDR2 SFDVKD. CDR3 amino acids: CGPWVRGETNEKLFF. Written as DNA, the CDR3 is TGTGGTCCTTGGGTCAGGGGGGAGACTAATGAAAAACTGTTTTTT.

The CDR3, as DNA: TGTGCCAGCAGCTCAACTCTGACTGAAGCTTTCTTT. Translating gives CASSSTLTEAFF. The chain is built from TRBV7-6 and TRBJ1-1; D gene unclear. There are 12 residues in the CDR3. In germline, CDR1 is SGHVS, CDR2 FNYEAQ. Trimming pared 4 bases from V and 5 bases from J, leaving 8 bases between.

This chain connects TRBV19 to TRBJ2-7; TRBD2 is a possible D gene (5 bases). V was cut by 8 bases and J by 6 bases, with 11 bases left in between. The V gene's germline CDR1 is LNHDA and CDR2 SQIVND (reference sequence). The CDR3 length is 11 residues. CDR3 nucleotide sequence: TGTGCCAGTGACCGGGGTGGCGAGCAGTACTTC. The encoded protein is CASDRGGEQYF.

The rearrangement uses TRBV27 and TRBJ2-3, with 7 nucleotides matching TRBD2. V lost 3 bases, J lost 5 bases, and 5 bases stayed unmatched. CDR1 and CDR2 from the germline V gene are MNHEY and SMNVEV (reference sequence). The CDR3 loop spans 14 amino acids. CDR3 sequence reads: CASSLIGEGDTQYF. CDR3 DNA sequence: TGTGCCAGCAGTTTGATCGGGGAGGGAGATACGCAGTATTTT.